This T cell receptor beta chain is from a study of cytomegalovirus exposure and HLA in healthy donors. Regarding the study as a whole: Listed as cytomegalovirus-associated were 150 or so TCR beta chains.

Trimming removed 5 bases at V and 2 bases at J, with 12 bases between. This CDR3 has 14 amino acids. Germline assignment: CDR1 MDHEN and CDR2 SYDVKM. Concerning this clone itself: Its antigen is not known.

Vbeta (60) and Jbeta (13) primers were used in the PCR. The data were produced by immunoSEQ multiplex PCR, yet TCRdb's version contains in-frame clones alone and is incomplete. The sample records over 100,000 clones, 75% to 90% being singletons. The sequence was obtained from a woman between 50 and 59 years old in good health and CMV-seropositive. The sequenced sample was PBMCs. The chain employs TRBV28 and TRBJ1-2, with D perhaps TRBD1 (6 bases). The CDR3 DNA reads TGTGCCAGCAGTACGCAGGGGCGGAACTATGGCTACACCTTC. This gives the protein CASSTQGRNYGYTF.